A single sample is the source of the 16 T cell receptor beta chains below, sequenced in a study of cytomegalovirus exposure and HLA in healthy donors. Researchers ran the PCR with 60 Vbeta and 13 Jbeta primers. TCRdb keeps only in-frame clones here, not all; method: immunoSEQ multiplex PCR. The table records about 160,000 clones, roughly 79% of them present only once. The material sequenced was PBMCs. These receptor sequences come from a woman in her 40s in good health and CMV-seropositive.

This chain joins TRBV30 and TRBJ2-5, with no clear D. The J call may be incorrect, as the DNA end agrees better with TRBJ2-7. Per germline, CDR1 GTSNPN and CDR2 SVGIG (reference sequence). This CDR3 has 14 residues. CDR3 DNA sequence: TGTGCCTGGAGTCCCTTGGCGGACTCCTACGAGCAGTACTTC. This encodes CAWSPLADSYEQYF.

J is TRBJ2-3 and V is TRBV4-2; D is perhaps TRBD2 (7 bases). Germline CDR1 is LGHNA and CDR2 is YNFKEQ. This CDR3 spans 16 amino acids. The V end was cut by 2 bases, the J end by 3 bases, with 15 bases between. CDR3 sequence reads: CASSQTRGGATDTQYF. DNA for the CDR3: TGTGCCAGCAGCCAAACCCGAGGGGGGGCGACAGATACGCAGTATTTT.

V is TRBV27 and J is TRBJ2-7, with TRBD2 matching 8 bases. CDR1 and CDR2 (germline): MNHEY, SMNVEV (reference sequence). Trimming took 7 bases from V and 2 from J; bases not matched to a gene: 10. The CDR3 is 15 residues long. The CDR3 DNA sequence: TGTGCCAGCACCCCAAGCGGGGGCCCCGCCTACGAGCAGTACTTC. Its translation: CASTPSGGPAYEQYF.

The gene calls are TRBV5-8 and TRBJ1-5; D is perhaps TRBD1 (5 bases). The CDR3 contains 16 residues. Germline CDR1 reads SGHTS; CDR2 reads YDEGEE. Trimming removed 2 bases from V and 2 bases from J, with 14 bases in between. The CDR3 protein is CASSFSGISGNQPQHF. In DNA form, the CDR3 reads TGTGCCAGCAGCTTCTCAGGGATTTCGGGCAATCAGCCCCAGCATTTT.

The genes are TRBV30 and TRBJ1-3; D not resolved. This CDR3 spans 13 amino acids. V gave up 7 bases and J gave up 0 bases, with 10 bases separating them. The germline gives CDR1 GTSNPN, CDR2 SVGIG (reference sequence). The CDR3 reads CAFDNDSGNTIYF. In DNA, the CDR3 is TGTGCCTTTGACAACGACTCTGGAAACACCATATATTTT.

The chain has TRBV5-1 and TRBJ1-2, with 8 bases matching TRBD1. This CDR3 spans 17 amino acids. Germline V lookup: CDR1 SGHRS, CDR2 YFSETQ. Trimming cost V 6 bases and J 4 bases; bases outside gene matches: 17. As DNA, the CDR3 is TGCGCCAGCACGGGGTTTGGGGTTTCCCAGGGGGCCTATGGCTACACCTTC. This encodes CASTGFGVSQGAYGYTF.

The V and J genes are TRBV19 and TRBJ1-3; 9 nucleotides agree with TRBD1. Per the germline V gene, CDR1 is LNHDA and CDR2 is SQIVND (reference sequence). The junction had 13 bases not matched to a gene; V was cut back by 9 bases and J by 10 bases. The CDR3 has 14 residues. The CDR3 DNA follows: TGTGCCAGCACGAAAATTGGGACAGGGAATACCATATATTTT. Translated, it gives CASTKIGTGNTIYF.

The chain uses TRBV5-1 and TRBJ2-7, with D possibly being TRBD1 (6 bases). Germline V lookup: CDR1 SGHRS, CDR2 YFSETQ. The CDR3 is made up of 15 amino acids. Trimming cost V 4 bases and J 4 bases, with 18 bases left between them. The CDR3 nucleotides read TGCGCCAGCAGCGACACAGGGCTAATGACTTACGAGCAGTACTTC. Its translation is CASSDTGLMTYEQYF.

The chain is built from TRBV30 and TRBJ2-3, with 11 nucleotides matching TRBD1. The CDR3 runs to 15 residues. Germline loops: CDR1 GTSNPN, CDR2 SVGIG (reference sequence). J gave up 4 bases and V 1 base, and 4 bases lay outside the gene matches. The CDR3: CAWSARDRGADTQYF. CDR3 DNA sequence: TGTGCCTGGAGTGCGCGGGACAGGGGGGCAGATACGCAGTATTTT.

In this sample, this clone turned up a few times. The rearrangement links TRBV19 to TRBJ2-7; 9 bases align to TRBD1. The germline V gene has CDR1 LNHDA and CDR2 SQIVND (reference sequence). This CDR3 is built from 15 residues. The V segment lost 6 bases and the J segment 2 bases; nucleotides outside the gene matches: 8. The DNA of the CDR3 is TGTGCCAGTAGAAGCTTGGGACAGGGCGCCTACGAGCAGTACTTC. Translating gives CASRSLGQGAYEQYF.

This clone was found once. The rearrangement joins TRBV7-2 to TRBJ1-1; the D gene is possibly TRBD1 (6 bases). CDR1 is SGHTA and CDR2 is FQGNSA in the germline V gene. V dropped 4 bases and J dropped 7 bases, with 19 bases sitting between them. There are 15 residues in the CDR3. The CDR3 DNA reads as TGTGCCAGCAGCTCACAGTCGGGACAACAGCGTGAAGCTTTCTTT. It translates to CASSSQSGQQREAFF. The variable domain in full, with the rest retrieved from reference TRBV7-2 and TRBJ1-1, is GAGVSQSPSNKVTEKGKDVELRCDPISGHTALYWYRQSLGQGLEFLIYFQGNSAPDKSGLPSDRFSAERTGGSVSTLTIQRTQQEDSAVYLCASSSQSGQQREAFFGQGTRLTVV.

This sequence joins TRBV27 and TRBJ1-5, with 10 bases matching TRBD1. Germline loops: CDR1 MNHEY, CDR2 SMNVEV (reference sequence). CDR3 size: 15 residues. Germline trimming cut 4 bases from V and 4 bases from J; bases unmatched to any gene: 4. The CDR3 spells CASSSGQGVNQPQHF. CDR3 DNA: TGTGCCAGCAGTTCCGGACAGGGGGTTAATCAGCCCCAGCATTTT.

V usage is TRBV29-1 and J usage is TRBJ2-7; 9 bases are shared with TRBD1. V shed 0 bases and J 4 bases; nucleotides not matched to a gene: 4. The CDR3 contains 14 residues. Per germline, CDR1 SQVTM and CDR2 ANQGSEA. In nucleotides, the CDR3 is TGCAGCGTTGAAGAGACAGGGGGTCGTTACGAGCAGTACTTC. Translated: CSVEETGGRYEQYF.

The chain employs TRBV18 and TRBJ1-4, with 7 bases identical to TRBD1. CDR3 length equals 14 residues. Per the germline V gene, CDR1 is KGHSH and CDR2 is LQKENI. With 7 bases clipped from V and 4 bases from J, the junction kept 6 bases outside the gene matches. CDR3 loop: CASCQDRSNEKLFF. Here the CDR3 DNA reads TGTGCCAGCTGTCAGGACAGGAGTAATGAAAAACTGTTTTTT.

This clone occurred once. The rearrangement uses TRBV7-3 and TRBJ2-3; 14 positions agree with TRBD2. Unmatched junction bases numbered 13, after V lost 5 bases and J lost 9 bases. Germline V gives CDR1 SGHTA, CDR2 FQGTGA. CDR3 length: 17 amino acids. CDR3 sequence reads: CASSLGTSGGRLDTQYF. For the CDR3, the DNA is TGTGCCAGCAGCCTAGGGACTAGCGGGGGCCGTCTAGACACGCAGTATTTT.

The chain couples TRBV6-5 to TRBJ1-1; D is perhaps TRBD1 (5 bases). Trimming stripped 3 bases from V and 4 bases from J, with 9 bases between. Germline CDR1 reads MNHEY; CDR2 reads SVGAGI. The CDR3 is 13 residues long. The CDR3 sequence is CASSYGGGTEAFF. CDR3 in DNA: TGTGCCAGCAGTTATGGGGGGGGCACTGAAGCTTTCTTT.